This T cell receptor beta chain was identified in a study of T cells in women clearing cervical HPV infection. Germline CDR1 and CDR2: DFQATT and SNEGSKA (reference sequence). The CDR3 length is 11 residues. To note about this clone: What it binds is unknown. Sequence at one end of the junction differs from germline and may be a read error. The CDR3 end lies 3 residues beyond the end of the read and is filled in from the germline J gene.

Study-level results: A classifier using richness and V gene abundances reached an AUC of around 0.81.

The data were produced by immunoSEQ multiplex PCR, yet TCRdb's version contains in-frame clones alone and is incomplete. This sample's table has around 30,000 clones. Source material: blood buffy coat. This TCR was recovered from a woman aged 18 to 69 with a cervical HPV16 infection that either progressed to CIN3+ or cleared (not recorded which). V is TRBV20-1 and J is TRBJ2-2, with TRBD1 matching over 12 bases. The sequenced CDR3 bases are TGCAGTGTTATGGGACAGGGGGCG. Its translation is CSVMGQGA. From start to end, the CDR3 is CSVMGQGALFF.